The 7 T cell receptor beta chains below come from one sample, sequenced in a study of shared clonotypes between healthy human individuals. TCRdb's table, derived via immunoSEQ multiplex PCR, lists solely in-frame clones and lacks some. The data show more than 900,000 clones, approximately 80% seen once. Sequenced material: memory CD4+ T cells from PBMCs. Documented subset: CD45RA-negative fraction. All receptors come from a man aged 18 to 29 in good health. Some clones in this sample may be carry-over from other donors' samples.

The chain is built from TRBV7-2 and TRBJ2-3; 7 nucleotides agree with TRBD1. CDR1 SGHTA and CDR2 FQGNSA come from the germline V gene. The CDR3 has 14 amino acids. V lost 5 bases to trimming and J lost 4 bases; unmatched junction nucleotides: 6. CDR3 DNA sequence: TGTGCCAGCAGCCCGGGGACAGAGGCAGATACGCAGTATTTT. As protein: CASSPGTEADTQYF. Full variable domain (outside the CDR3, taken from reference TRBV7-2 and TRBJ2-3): GAGVSQSPSNKVTEKGKDVELRCDPISGHTALYWYRQSLGQGLEFLIYFQGNSAPDKSGLPSDRFSAERTGGSVSTLTIQRTQQEDSAVYLCASSPGTEADTQYFGPGTRLTVL.

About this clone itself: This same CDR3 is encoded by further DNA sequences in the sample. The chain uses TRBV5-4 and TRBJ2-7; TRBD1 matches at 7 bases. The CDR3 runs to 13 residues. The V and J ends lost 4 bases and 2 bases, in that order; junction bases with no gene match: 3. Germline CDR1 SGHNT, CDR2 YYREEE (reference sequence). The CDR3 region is CASSRDRAYEQYF. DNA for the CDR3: TGTGCCAGCAGCCGGGACAGAGCCTACGAGCAGTACTTC.

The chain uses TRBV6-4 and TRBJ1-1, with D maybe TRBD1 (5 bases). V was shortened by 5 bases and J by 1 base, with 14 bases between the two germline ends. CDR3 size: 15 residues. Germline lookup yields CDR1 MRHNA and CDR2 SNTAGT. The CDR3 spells CASSPPGATNTEAFF. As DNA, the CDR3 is TGTGCCAGCAGTCCTCCTGGGGCGACGAACACTGAAGCTTTCTTT.

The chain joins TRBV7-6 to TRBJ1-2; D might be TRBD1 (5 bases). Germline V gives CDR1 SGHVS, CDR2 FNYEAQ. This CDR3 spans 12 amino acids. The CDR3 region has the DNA TGTTCGTTTGGGGGTCCTAACTATGGCTACACCTTC. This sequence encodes CSFGGPNYGYTF.

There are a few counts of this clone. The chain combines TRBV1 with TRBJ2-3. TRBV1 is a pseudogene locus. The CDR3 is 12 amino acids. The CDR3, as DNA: TGCACCAGCAGACGTGATGGGGATACGCAGTATTTT. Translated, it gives CTSRRDGDTQYF.

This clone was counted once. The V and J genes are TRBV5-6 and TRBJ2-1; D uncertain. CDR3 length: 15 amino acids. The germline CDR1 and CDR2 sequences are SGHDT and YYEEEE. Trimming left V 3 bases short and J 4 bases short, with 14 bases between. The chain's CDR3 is CASSSHPASYNEQFF. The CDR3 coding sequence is TGTGCCAGCAGCTCCCACCCAGCGTCTTACAATGAGCAGTTCTTC.

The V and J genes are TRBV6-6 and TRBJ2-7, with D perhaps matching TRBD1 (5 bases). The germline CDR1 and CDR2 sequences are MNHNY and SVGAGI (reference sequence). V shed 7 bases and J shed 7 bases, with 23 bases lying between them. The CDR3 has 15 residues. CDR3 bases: TGTGCCAGCACCTTCGCTCAAGGGGTCCTTTTGGAGCAGTACTTC. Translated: CASTFAQGVLLEQYF.